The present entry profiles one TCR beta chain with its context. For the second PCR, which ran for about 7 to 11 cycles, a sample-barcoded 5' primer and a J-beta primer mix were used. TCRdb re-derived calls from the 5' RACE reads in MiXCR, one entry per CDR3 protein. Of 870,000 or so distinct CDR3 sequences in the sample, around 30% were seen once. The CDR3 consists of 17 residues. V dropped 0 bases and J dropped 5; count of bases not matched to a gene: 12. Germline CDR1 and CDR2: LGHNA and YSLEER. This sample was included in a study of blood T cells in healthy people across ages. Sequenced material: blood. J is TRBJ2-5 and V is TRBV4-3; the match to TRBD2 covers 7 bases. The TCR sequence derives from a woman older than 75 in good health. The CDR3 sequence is CASSQEGSGTLRETQYF. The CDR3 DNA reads TGCGCCAGCAGCCAAGAAGGGAGCGGGACCCTCCGGGAGACCCAGTACTTC.